This TCR beta chain is from a study of T-cell reconstitution after alpha-beta-depleted transplantation in children. Library preparation (for TCRbeta) was performed with unique molecular identifiers. TCRdb used MiXCR to reprocess the PCR reads, holding one entry per CDR3 protein. This repertoire shows hundreds of thousands of distinct CDR3 sequences, more than 8% found once; its top ten account for around 10%. This clonotype was counted a few times. Trimming cost V 6 bases and J 2 bases, with 10 bases left between them. This CDR3 is 13 amino acids long. Germline CDR1 is MGHDK and CDR2 is SYGVNS. The receptor comes from a human donor who donated a stem cell graft to a child with SCID. This specimen consisted of PBMCs from the stem cell graft donor, obtained from the stem cell graft. J is TRBJ1-1 and V is TRBV25-1, with no clear D. The CDR3 reads CASRITRNTEAFF. CDR3 DNA: TGTGCCAGCAGAATTACACGTAACACTGAAGCTTTCTTT.